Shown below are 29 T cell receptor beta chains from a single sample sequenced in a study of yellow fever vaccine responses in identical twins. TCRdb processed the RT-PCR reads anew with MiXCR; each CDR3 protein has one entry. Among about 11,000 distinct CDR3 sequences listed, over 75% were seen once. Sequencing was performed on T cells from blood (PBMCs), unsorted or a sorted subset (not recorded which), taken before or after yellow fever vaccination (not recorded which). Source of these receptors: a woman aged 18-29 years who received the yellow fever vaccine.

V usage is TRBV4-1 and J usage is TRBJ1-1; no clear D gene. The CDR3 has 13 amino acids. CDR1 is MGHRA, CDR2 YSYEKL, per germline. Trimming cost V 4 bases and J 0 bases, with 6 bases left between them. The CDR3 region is CASSLGVNTEAFF. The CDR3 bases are TGCGCCAGCAGCCTTGGGGTGAACACTGAAGCTTTCTTT.

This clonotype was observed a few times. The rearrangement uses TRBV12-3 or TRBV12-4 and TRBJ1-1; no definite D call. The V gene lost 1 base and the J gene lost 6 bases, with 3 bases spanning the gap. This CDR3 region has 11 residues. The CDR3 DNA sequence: TGTGCCAGCAGTTTAGGGTCTGAAGCTTTCTTT. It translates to CASSLGSEAFF.

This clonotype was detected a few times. CDR3 sequence: CASSPHATGQETQYF. CDR3 DNA: TGTGCCAGCAGCCCCCACGCGACAGGGCAAGAGACCCAGTACTTC. The chain employs TRBV7-9 and TRBJ2-5; 7 bases are shared with TRBD1. This CDR3 region has 15 residues. V trimming: 5 bases; J trimming: 2 bases; junction bases outside the gene matches: 8. The germline gives CDR1 SEHNR, CDR2 FQNEAQ (reference sequence).

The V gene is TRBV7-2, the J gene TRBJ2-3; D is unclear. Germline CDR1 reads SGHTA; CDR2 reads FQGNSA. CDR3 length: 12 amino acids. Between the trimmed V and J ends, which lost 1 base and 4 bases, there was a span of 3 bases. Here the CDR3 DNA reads TGTGCCAGCAGCTTAGGTGCAGATACGCAGTATTTT. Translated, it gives CASSLGADTQYF.

The CDR3 is CASTTDCYFCDNEQFF. The CDR3 DNA reads as TGTGCCAGCACCACGGACTGTTACTTTTGTGACAATGAGCAGTTCTTC. The chain couples TRBV2 to TRBJ2-1, with D perhaps matching TRBD2 (5 bases). The V end was cut by 7 bases, the J end by 5 bases, with 21 bases between. The germline CDR1 and CDR2 sequences are SNHLY and FYNNEI. This CDR3 comprises 16 residues.

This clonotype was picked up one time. The CDR3 region is CATSRDVGVTAYGYTF. The CDR3 region has the DNA TGTGCCACCAGCAGAGATGTTGGGGTCACAGCATATGGCTACACCTTC. V usage is TRBV15 and J usage is TRBJ1-2; D is ambiguous. The V end was cut by 0 bases, the J end by 5 bases, with 16 bases between. The CDR3 is made up of 16 amino acids. Germline V gives CDR1 LNHNV, CDR2 YYDKDF (reference sequence).

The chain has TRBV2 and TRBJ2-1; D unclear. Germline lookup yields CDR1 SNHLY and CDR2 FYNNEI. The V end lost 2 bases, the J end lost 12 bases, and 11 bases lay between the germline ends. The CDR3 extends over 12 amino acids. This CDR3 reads CASSERQPTQFF. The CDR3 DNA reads TGTGCCAGCAGTGAAAGGCAGCCAACGCAGTTCTTC. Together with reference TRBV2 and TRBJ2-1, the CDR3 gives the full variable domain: EPEVTQTPSHQVTQMGQEVILRCVPISNHLYFYWYRQILGQKVEFLVSFYNNEISEKSEIFDDQFSVERPDGSNFTLKIRSTKLEDSAMYFCASSERQPTQFFGPGTRLTVL.

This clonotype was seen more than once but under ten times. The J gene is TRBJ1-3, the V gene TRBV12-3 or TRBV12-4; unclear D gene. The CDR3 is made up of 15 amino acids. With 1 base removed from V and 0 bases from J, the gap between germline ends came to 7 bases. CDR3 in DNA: TGTGCCAGCAGTTTAGTAAGCCCCTCTGGAAACACCATATATTTT. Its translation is CASSLVSPSGNTIYF.

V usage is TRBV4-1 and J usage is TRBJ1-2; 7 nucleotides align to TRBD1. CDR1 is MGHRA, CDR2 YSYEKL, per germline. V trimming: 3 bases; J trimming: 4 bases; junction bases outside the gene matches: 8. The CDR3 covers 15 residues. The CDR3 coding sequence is TGCGCCAGCAGCCACTCCACAGGGGCTCCCTATGGCTACACCTTC. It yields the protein CASSHSTGAPYGYTF.

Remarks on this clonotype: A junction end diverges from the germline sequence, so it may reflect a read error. The CDR3 reads CASSLTGGYQETQYF. CDR3 nucleotides: TGTGCCAGCAGCCTAACAGGGGGGTACCAAGAGACCCAGTACTTC. V usage is TRBV7-3 and J usage is TRBJ2-5; 8 bases line up with TRBD1. The germline CDR1 and CDR2 sequences are SGHTA and FQGTGA. CDR3 length equals 15 residues.

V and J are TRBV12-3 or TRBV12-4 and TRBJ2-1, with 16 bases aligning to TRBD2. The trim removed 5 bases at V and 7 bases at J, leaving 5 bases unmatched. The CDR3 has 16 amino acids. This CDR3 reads CASSPGLAGGLNEQFF. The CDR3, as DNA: TGTGCCAGCAGTCCGGGACTAGCGGGGGGGTTGAATGAGCAGTTCTTC.

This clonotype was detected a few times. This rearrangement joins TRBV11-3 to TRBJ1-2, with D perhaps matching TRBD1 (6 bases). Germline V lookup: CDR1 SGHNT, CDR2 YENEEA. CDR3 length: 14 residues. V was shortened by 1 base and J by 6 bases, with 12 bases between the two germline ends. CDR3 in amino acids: CASSLGRTAHGYTF. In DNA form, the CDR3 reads TGTGCCAGCAGCTTAGGGAGGACAGCCCATGGCTACACCTTC.

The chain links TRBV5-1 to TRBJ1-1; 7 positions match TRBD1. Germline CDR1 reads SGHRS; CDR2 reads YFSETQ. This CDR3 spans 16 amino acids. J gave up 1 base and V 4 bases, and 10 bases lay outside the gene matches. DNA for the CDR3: TGCGCCAGCAGCACCGCTACAGGGGTGGGGAACACTGAAGCTTTCTTT. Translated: CASSTATGVGNTEAFF. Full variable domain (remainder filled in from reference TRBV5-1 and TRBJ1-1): KAGVTQTPRYLIKTRGQQVTLSCSPISGHRSVSWYQQTPGQGLQFLFEYFSETQRNKGNFPGRFSGRQFSNSRSEMNVSTLELGDSALYLCASSTATGVGNTEAFFGQGTRLTVV.

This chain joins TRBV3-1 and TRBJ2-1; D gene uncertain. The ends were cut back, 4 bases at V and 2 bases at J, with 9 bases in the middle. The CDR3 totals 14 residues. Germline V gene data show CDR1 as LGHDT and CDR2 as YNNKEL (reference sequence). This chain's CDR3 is CASSLSEPYNEQFF. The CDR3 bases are TGTGCCAGCAGCCTGTCTGAACCCTACAATGAGCAGTTCTTC.

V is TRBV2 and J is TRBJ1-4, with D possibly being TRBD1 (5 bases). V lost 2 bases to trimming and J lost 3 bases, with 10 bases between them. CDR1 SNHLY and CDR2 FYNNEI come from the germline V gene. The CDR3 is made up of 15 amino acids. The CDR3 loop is CASSEISRANEKLFF. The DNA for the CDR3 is TGTGCCAGCAGTGAAATAAGCAGGGCTAATGAAAAACTGTTTTTT. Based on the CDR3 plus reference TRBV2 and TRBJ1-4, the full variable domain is EPEVTQTPSHQVTQMGQEVILRCVPISNHLYFYWYRQILGQKVEFLVSFYNNEISEKSEIFDDQFSVERPDGSNFTLKIRSTKLEDSAMYFCASSEISRANEKLFFGSGTQLSVL.

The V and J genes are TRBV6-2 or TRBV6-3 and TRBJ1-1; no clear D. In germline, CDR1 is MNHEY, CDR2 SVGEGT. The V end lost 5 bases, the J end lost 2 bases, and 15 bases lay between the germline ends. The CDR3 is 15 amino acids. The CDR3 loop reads CASSRTVEANTEAFF. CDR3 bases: TGTGCCAGCAGTAGGACCGTTGAAGCAAACACTGAAGCTTTCTTT.

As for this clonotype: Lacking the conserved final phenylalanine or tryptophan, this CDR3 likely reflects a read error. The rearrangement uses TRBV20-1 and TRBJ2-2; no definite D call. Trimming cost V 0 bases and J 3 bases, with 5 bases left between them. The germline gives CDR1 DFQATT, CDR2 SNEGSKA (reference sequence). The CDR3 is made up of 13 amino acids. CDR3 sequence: CSARDSHTGELFL. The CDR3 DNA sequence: TGCAGTGCTAGAGATTCTCACACCGGGGAGCTGTTTCTT.

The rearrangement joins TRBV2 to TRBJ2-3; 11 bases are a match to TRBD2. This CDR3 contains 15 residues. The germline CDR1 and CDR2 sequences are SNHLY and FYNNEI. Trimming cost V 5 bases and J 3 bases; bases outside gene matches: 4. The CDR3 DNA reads TGTGCCAGCAGTTCACTAGCGGGGGAAACAGATACGCAGTATTTT. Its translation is CASSSLAGETDTQYF.

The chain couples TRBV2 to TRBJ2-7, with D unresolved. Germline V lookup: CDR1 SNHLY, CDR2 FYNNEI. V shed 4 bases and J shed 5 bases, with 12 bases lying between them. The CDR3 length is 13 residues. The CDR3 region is CASSAGVGDEQYF. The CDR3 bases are TGTGCCAGCAGTGCTGGGGTGGGCGACGAGCAGTACTTC.

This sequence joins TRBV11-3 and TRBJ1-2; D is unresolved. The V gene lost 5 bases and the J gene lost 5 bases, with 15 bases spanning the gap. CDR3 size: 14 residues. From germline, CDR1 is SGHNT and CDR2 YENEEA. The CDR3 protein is CASSPPTRVYGYTF. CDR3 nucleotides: TGTGCCAGCAGCCCTCCGACAAGGGTTTATGGCTACACCTTC.

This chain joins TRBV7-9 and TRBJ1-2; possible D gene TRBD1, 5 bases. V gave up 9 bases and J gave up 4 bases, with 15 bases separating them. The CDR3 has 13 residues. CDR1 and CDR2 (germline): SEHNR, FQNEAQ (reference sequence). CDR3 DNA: TGTGCCAGTCCGCAGGGTGATGGCTATGGCTACACCTTC. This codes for CASPQGDGYGYTF.

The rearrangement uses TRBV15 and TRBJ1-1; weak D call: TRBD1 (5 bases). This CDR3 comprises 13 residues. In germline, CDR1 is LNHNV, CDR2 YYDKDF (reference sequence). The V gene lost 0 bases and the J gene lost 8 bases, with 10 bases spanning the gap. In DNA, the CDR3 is TGTGCCACCAGCAGAGATTCACAGGAAGAAGCTTTCTTT. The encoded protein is CATSRDSQEEAFF. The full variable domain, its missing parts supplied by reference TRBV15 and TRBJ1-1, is DAMVIQNPRYQVTQFGKPVTLSCSQTLNHNVMYWYQQKSSQAPKLLFHYYDKDFNNEADTPDNFQSRRPNTSFCFLDIRSPGLGDTAMYLCATSRDSQEEAFFGQGTRLTVV.

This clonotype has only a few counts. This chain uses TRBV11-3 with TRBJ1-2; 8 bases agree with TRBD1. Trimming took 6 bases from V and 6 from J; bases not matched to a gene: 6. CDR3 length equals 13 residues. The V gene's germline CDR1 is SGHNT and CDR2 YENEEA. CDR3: CASRPRTGNGYTF. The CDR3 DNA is TGTGCCAGCAGACCGCGGACAGGGAATGGCTACACCTTC.

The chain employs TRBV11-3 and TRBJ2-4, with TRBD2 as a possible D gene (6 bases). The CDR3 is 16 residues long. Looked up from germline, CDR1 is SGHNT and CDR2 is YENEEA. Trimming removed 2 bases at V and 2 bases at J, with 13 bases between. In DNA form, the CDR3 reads TGTGCCAGCAGCTTACTGCGGGATCAGACCAAAAACATTCAGTACTTC. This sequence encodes CASSLLRDQTKNIQYF. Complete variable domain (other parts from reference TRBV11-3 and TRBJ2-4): EAGVVQSPRYKIIEKKQPVAFWCNPISGHNTLYWYLQNLGQGPELLIRYENEEAVDDSQLPKDRFSAERLKGVDSTLKIQPAELGDSAVYLCASSLLRDQTKNIQYFGAGTRLSVL.

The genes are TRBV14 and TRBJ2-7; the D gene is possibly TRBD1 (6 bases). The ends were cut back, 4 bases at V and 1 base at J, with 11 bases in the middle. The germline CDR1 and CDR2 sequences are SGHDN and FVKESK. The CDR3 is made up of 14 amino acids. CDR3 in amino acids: CASSPRGQSYEQYF. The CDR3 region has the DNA TGTGCCAGCAGCCCCAGGGGTCAGTCCTACGAGCAGTACTTC.

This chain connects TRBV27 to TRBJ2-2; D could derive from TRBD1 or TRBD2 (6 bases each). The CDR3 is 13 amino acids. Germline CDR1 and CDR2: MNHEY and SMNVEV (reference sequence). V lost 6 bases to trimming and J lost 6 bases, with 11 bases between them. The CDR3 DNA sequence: TGTGCCAGCAGACGAGGGGGGCCCGGGGAGCTGTTTTTT. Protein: CASRRGGPGELFF.

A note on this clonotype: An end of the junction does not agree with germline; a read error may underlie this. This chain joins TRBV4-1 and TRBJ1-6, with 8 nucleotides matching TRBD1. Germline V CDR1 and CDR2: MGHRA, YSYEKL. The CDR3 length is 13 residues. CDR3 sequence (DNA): TGCGCCAGCAGCCAAGACCCCGGACAGGGATGGTTCTTT. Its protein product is CASSQDPGQGWFF.

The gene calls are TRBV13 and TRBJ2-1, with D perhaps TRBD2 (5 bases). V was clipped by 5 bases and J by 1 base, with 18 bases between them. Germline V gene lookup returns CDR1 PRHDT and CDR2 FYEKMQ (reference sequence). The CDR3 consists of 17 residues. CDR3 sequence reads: CASSDDDYSLSYNEQFF. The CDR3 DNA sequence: TGTGCCAGCAGCGACGACGACTATTCCCTTTCCTACAATGAGCAGTTCTTC.

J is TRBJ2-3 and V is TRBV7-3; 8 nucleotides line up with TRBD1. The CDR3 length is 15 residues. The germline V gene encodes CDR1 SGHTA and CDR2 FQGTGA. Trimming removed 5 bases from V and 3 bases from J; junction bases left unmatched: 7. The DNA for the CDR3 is TGTGCCAGCAGCCCCACGACAGGGGCTACAGATACGCAGTATTTT. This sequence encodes CASSPTTGATDTQYF.